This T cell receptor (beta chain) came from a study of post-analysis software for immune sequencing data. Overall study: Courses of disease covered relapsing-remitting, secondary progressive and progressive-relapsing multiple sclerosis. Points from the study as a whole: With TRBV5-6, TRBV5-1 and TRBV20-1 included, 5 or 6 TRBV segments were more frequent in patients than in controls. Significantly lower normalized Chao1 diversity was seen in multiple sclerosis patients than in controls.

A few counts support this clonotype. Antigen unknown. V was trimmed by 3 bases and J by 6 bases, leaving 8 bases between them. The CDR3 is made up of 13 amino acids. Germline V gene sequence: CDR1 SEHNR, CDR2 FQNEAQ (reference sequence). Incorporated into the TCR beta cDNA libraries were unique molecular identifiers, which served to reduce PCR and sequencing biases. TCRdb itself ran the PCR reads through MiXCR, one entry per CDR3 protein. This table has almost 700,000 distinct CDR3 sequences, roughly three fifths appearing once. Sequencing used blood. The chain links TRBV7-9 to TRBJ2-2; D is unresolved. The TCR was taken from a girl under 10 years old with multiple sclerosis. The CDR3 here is CASSFWGAGELFF. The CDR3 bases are TGTGCCAGCAGCTTTTGGGGTGCCGGGGAGCTGTTTTTT.